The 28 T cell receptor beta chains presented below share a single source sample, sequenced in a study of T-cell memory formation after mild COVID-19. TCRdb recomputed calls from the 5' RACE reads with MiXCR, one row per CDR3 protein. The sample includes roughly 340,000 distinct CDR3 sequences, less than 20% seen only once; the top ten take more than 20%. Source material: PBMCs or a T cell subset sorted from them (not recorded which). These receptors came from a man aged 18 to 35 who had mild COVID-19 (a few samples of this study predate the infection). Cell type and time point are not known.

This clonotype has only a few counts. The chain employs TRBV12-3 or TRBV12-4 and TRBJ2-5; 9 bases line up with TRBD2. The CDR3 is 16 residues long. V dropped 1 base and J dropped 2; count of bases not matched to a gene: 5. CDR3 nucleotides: TGTGCCAGCAGTTTAGGGCTAGCGGGGCCTCAAGAGACCCAGTACTTC. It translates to CASSLGLAGPQETQYF.

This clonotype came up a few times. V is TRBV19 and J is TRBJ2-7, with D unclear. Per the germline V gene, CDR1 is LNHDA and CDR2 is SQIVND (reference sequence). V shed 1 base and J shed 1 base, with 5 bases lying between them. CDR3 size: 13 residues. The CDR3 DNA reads TGTGCCAGTAGTATAGTAGGGTCCTACGAGCAGTACTTC. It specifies CASSIVGSYEQYF.

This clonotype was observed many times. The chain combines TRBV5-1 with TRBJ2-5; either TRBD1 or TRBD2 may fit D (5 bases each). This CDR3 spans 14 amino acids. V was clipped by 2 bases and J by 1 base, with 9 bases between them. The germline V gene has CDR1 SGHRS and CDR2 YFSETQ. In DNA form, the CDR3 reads TGCGCCAGCAGCTTCCGGGGCCTCCAAGAGACCCAGTACTTC. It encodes CASSFRGLQETQYF.

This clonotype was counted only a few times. This CDR3 reads CSVEGALNTDTQYF. In DNA, the CDR3 is TGCAGCGTTGAAGGAGCACTTAACACAGATACGCAGTATTTT. The chain uses TRBV29-1 and TRBJ2-3; D not certain. The germline V gene has CDR1 SQVTM and CDR2 ANQGSEA. V lost 1 base and J lost 2, with 10 bases in between. The CDR3 has 14 amino acids.

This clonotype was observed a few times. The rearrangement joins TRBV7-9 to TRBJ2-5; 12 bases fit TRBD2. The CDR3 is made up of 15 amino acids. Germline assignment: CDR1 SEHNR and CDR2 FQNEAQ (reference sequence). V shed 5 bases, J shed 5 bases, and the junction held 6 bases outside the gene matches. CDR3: CASSLWTSGVETQYF. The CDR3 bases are TGTGCCAGCAGCCTCTGGACTAGCGGGGTTGAGACCCAGTACTTC.

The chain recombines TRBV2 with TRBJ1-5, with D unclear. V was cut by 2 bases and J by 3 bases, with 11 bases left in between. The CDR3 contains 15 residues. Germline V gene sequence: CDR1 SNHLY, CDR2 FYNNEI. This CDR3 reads CASSEHRSNNQPQHF. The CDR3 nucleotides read TGTGCCAGCAGTGAACACAGAAGTAACAATCAGCCCCAGCATTTT.

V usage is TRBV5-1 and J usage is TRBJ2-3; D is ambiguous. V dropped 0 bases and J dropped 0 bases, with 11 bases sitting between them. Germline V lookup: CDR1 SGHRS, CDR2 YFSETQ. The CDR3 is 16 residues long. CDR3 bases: TGCGCCAGCAGCTTGGAGGTAGCCAGTAGCACAGATACGCAGTATTTT. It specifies CASSLEVASSTDTQYF.

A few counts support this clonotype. The CDR3 loop reads CSAQTSGGAWETQYF. The CDR3, as DNA: TGCAGTGCCCAGACTAGCGGGGGGGCTTGGGAGACCCAGTACTTC. J is TRBJ2-5 and V is TRBV20-1; TRBD2 agrees at 14 bases. With V trimmed by 6 bases and J by 5 bases, 8 bases remained unmatched. This CDR3 contains 15 residues. Germline V gene data show CDR1 as DFQATT and CDR2 as SNEGSKA (reference sequence).

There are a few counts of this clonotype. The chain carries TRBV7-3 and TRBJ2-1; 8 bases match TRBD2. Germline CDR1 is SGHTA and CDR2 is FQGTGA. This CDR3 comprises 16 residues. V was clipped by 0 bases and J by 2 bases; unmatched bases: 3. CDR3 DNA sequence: TGTGCCAGCAGCTTAACTAGCGGGGTTCCCTACAATGAGCAGTTCTTC. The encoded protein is CASSLTSGVPYNEQFF.

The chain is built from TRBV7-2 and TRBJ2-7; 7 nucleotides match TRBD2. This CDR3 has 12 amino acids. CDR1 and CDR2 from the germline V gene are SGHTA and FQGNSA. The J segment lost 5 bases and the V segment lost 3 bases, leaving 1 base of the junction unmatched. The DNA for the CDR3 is TGTGCCAGCAGCTTGGCGGGGGACGAGCAGTACTTC. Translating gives CASSLAGDEQYF. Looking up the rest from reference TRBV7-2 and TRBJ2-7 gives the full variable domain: GAGVSQSPSNKVTEKGKDVELRCDPISGHTALYWYRQSLGQGLEFLIYFQGNSAPDKSGLPSDRFSAERTGGSVSTLTIQRTQQEDSAVYLCASSLAGDEQYFGPGTRLTVT.

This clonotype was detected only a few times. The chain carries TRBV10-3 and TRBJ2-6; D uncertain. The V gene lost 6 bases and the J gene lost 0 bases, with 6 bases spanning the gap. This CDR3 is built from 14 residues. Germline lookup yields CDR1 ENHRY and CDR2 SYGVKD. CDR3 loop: CAIRSNSGANVLTF. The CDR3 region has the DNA TGTGCCATCAGGAGCAACTCTGGGGCCAACGTCCTGACTTTC.

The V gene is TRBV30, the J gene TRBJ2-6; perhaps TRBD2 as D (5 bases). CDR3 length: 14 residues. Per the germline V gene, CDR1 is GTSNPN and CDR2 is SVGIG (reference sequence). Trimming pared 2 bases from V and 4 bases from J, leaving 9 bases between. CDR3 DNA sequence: TGTGCCTGGAGTAGGGAGTACGGGGCCAACGTCCTGACTTTC. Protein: CAWSREYGANVLTF.

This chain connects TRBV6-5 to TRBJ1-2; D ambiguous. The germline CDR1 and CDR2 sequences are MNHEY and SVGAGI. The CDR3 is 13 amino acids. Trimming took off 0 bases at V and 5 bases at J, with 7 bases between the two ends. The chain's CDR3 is CASSYSRGYGYTF. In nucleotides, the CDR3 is TGTGCCAGCAGTTACTCGAGAGGTTATGGCTACACCTTC.

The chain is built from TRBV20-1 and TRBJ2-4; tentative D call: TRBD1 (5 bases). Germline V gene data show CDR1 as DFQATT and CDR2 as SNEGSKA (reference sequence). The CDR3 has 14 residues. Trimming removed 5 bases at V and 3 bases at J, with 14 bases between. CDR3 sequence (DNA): TGCAGTGCTCCGGTGCAGGGTGGCAAAAACATTCAGTACTTC. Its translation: CSAPVQGGKNIQYF.

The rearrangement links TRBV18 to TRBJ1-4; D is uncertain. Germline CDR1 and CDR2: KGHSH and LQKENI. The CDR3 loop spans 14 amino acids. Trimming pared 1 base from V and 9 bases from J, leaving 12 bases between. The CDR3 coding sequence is TGTGCCAGCTCACCACAAGAAGGGCAGCAAAAACTGTTTTTT. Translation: CASSPQEGQQKLFF.

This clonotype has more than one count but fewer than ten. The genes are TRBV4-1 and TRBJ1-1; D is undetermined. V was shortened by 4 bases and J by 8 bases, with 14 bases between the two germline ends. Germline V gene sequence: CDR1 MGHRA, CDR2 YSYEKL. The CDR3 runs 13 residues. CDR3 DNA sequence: TGCGCCAGCAGCCCGACCAGCGATCTCGAAGCTTTCTTT. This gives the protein CASSPTSDLEAFF.

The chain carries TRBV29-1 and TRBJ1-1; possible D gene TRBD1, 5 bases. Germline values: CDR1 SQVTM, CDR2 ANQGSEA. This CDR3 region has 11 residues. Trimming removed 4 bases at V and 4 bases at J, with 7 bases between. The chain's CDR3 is CSVVRATEAFF. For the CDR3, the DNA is TGCAGCGTTGTCAGGGCCACTGAAGCTTTCTTT.

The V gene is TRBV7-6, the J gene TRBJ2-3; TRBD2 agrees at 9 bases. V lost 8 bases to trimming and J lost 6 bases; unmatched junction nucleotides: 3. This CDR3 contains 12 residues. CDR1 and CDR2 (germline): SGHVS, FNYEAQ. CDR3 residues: CASGGGADTQYF. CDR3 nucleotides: TGTGCCAGCGGCGGGGGGGCGGATACGCAGTATTTT.

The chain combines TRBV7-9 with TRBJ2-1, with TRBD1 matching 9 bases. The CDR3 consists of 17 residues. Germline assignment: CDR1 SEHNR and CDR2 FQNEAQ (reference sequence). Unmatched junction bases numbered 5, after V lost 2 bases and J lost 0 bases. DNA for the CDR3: TGTGCCAGCAGCTTACCCCTACAGGGGGCCTCCTACAATGAGCAGTTCTTC. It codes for CASSLPLQGASYNEQFF.

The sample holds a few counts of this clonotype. The CDR3 nucleotides read TGCGCCAGCAGCCCGGACGGCTCCTACGAGCAGTACGTC. Amino acids: CASSPDGSYEQYV. The rearrangement uses TRBV5-1 and TRBJ2-7; D ambiguous. Trimming took off 4 bases at V and 0 bases at J, with 8 bases between the two ends. The CDR3 loop spans 13 amino acids. The V gene's germline CDR1 is SGHRS and CDR2 YFSETQ.

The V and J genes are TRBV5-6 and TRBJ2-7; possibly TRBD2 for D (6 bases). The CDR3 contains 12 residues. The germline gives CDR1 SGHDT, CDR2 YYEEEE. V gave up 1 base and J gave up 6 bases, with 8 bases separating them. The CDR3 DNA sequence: TGTGCCAGCAGCTTGCCCGGGAGCGAGCAGTACGTC. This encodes CASSLPGSEQYV.

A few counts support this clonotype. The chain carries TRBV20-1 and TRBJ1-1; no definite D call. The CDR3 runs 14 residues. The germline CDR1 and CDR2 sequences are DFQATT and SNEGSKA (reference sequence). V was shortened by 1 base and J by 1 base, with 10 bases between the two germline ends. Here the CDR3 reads CSARGALGNTEAFF. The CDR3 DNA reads TGCAGTGCTAGAGGGGCCCTGGGGAACACTGAAGCTTTCTTT.

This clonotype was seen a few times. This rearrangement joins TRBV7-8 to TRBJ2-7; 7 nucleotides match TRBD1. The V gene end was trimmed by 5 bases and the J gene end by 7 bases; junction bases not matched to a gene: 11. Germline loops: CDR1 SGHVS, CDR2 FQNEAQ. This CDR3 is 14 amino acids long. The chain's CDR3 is CASSPRQGRREQYF. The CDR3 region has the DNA TGTGCCAGCAGCCCCCGACAGGGACGGCGGGAGCAGTACTTC.

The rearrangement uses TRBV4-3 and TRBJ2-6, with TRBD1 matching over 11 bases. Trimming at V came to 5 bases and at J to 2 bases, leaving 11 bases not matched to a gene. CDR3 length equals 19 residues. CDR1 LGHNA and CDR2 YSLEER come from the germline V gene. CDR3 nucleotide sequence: TGCGCCAGCAGCTTTCGGACAGGGGGCCCTCTTGCTGGGGCCAACGTCCTGACTTTC. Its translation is CASSFRTGGPLAGANVLTF.

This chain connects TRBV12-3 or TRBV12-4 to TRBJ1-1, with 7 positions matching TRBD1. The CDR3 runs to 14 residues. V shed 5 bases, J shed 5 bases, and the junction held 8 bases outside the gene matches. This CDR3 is CASSRQGWSTEAFF. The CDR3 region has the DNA TGTGCCAGCAGTCGACAGGGTTGGAGTACTGAAGCTTTCTTT.

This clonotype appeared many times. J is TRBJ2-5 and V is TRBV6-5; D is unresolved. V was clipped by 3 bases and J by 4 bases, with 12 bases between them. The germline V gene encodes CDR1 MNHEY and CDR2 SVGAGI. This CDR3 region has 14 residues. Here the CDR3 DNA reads TGTGCCAGCAGTTATAGGACCCCTAGAGAGACCCAGTACTTC. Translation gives CASSYRTPRETQYF.

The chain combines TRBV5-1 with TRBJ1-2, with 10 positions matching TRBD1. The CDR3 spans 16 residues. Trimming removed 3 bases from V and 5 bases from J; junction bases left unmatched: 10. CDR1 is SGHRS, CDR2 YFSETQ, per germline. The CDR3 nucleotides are TGCGCCAGCAGCTCGGCCCGGGACAGGGGAGGATATGGCTACACCTTC. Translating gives CASSSARDRGGYGYTF.

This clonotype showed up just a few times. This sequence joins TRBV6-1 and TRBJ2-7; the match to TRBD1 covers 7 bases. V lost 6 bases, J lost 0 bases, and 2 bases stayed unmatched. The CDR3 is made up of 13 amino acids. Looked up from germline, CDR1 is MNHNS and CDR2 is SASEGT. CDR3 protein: CASSYRGSYEQYF. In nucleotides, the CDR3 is TGTGCCAGCAGCTACAGGGGCTCCTACGAGCAGTACTTC.